This entry describes one T cell receptor (beta chain). Under the authors' procedure: Reference gene primer amplification gave nucleated cell count estimates. Produced via immunoSEQ multiplex PCR; TCRdb's table is partial and in-frame only. V, J and clone size are those of that table, while D and trimming were read from the DNA. The table records roughly 230,000 clones, around 90% of them present only once. Per the germline V gene, CDR1 is SGDLS and CDR2 is YYNGEE. J was trimmed by 3 bases and V by 4 bases; bases with no gene match: 6. The CDR3 totals 15 residues. This record belongs to a study of blood T cell repertoires in COVID-19. Background on the study: Whether acute or convalescent, the COVID-19 samples came from the United States, Italy and Spain. In each case, the material was cDNA or gDNA derived from T cells, B-cell-depleted T cells, or PBMCs.

This receptor was identified in a man aged 65 to 79 with acute or convalescent COVID-19. The source material was peripheral blood. The chain employs TRBV9 and TRBJ2-7, with TRBD1 matching 11 bases. DNA for the CDR3: TGTGCCAGCAGCCTCCTGGGACAGGGGGACTACGAGCAGTACTTC. This translates into CASSLLGQGDYEQYF.